This T cell receptor beta chain derives from a study of T-cell reconstitution after alpha-beta-depleted transplantation in children. Regarding the study as a whole: Several hundred graft clones that had expanded were reportedly the source of alpha-beta T cells about two months after transplant. Newly produced T cells mostly accounted for T-cell counts and diversity one year post-transplant.

Molecular barcoding with unique molecular identifiers was used for the TCRbeta library. TCRdb reprocessed the PCR reads via MiXCR and lists one record per CDR3 protein. The sample lists roughly 490,000 distinct CDR3 sequences; around 10% were seen once. This clonotype was seen only a few times. Antigen unknown. This CDR3 region has 13 residues. Per germline, CDR1 SGHTS and CDR2 YDEGEE. Trimming cost V 4 bases and J 6 bases, with 14 bases left between them. The chain couples TRBV5-8 to TRBJ2-7, with D possibly TRBD1 on 5 matching bases. The source was PBMCs, mostly from graft donor cells, collected 180 days after TCRalphabeta/CD19-depleted stem cell transplant. This clonotype originated in a female patient aged 2-15 years who had a stem cell transplant for aplastic anemia, so the T cells may come from the graft donor. CDR3 amino acids: CASSRQTVGEQYF. The CDR3 coding sequence is TGTGCCAGCAGCCGACAGACGGTAGGCGAGCAGTACTTC.